The 11 T cell receptor beta chains below come from one sample, sequenced in a study of blood T cell repertoires in COVID-19. Clones were sequenced by immunoSEQ multiplex PCR, and TCRdb holds only the in-frame ones, with some missing. The repertoire holds 120,000 or so clones, with 85% as singletons. The sample comprised peripheral blood. The receptors were sampled from a man older than 75 with active or convalescent COVID-19.

The chain combines TRBV6-1 with TRBJ2-5, with D perhaps TRBD1 (5 bases). Deletions cut 1 base from V and 4 bases from J, with 13 bases between. The CDR3 runs 15 residues. From germline, CDR1 is MNHNS and CDR2 SASEGT. Here the CDR3 DNA reads TGTGCCAGCAGTGAAGTAGGGGCGCTGGCAGAGACCCAGTACTTC. Translated: CASSEVGALAETQYF.

V is TRBV4-3 and J is TRBJ2-4; 11 nucleotides match TRBD2. After removal of 0 bases from V and 16 bases from J, the junction contained 14 bases not matched to a gene. CDR3 size: 16 residues. Germline V gene lookup returns CDR1 LGHNA and CDR2 YSLEER. Here the CDR3 DNA reads TGCGCCAGCAGCCAAGAGAAGGGGATAGCGGGAGGGGGTGTTTACTTC. Protein sequence: CASSQEKGIAGGGVYF.

The chain has TRBV7-2 and TRBJ1-2, with TRBD1 matching over 8 bases. Germline CDR1 and CDR2: SGHTA and FQGNSA. The CDR3 length is 13 residues. J gave up 6 bases and V 3 bases, and 3 bases lay outside the gene matches. The CDR3 is CASSLGQEDGYTF. For the CDR3, the DNA is TGTGCCAGCAGCTTGGGACAGGAAGATGGCTACACCTTC.

V usage is TRBV28 and J usage is TRBJ2-7; weak D call: TRBD2 (6 bases). This CDR3 is 14 amino acids long. The V end was cut by 5 bases, the J end by 7 bases, with 18 bases between. Germline values: CDR1 MDHEN, CDR2 SYDVKM. DNA of the CDR3: TGTGCCAGCAGTACCCTGGGAGGAATTCTTGAGCAGTACTTC. It specifies CASSTLGGILEQYF.

This chain links TRBV10-3 with TRBJ1-2, with a tentative D call TRBD1 (5 bases). The CDR3 covers 19 residues. The ends were cut back, 4 bases at V and 0 bases at J, with 24 bases in the middle. Germline values: CDR1 ENHRY, CDR2 SYGVKD. This chain's CDR3 is CAISAAGGGFEIANYGYTF. CDR3 sequence (DNA): TGTGCCATCAGTGCCGCCGGGGGGGGGTTCGAGATAGCTAACTATGGCTACACCTTC.

The rearrangement links TRBV29-1 to TRBJ1-2; a possible D gene is TRBD1 (5 bases). This CDR3 has 12 residues. Germline CDR1 is SQVTM and CDR2 is ANQGSEA. V was trimmed by 5 bases and J by 1 base, leaving 8 bases between them. CDR3 bases: TGCAGCGTTTCGGACATTAACTATGGCTACACCTTC. Its translation is CSVSDINYGYTF.

The chain couples TRBV18 to TRBJ1-4; 7 positions match TRBD1. This CDR3 is built from 15 residues. V shed 2 bases, J shed 7 bases, and the junction held 7 bases outside the gene matches. CDR1 is KGHSH, CDR2 LQKENI, per germline. The DNA of the CDR3 is TGTGCCAGCTCACCAAACCGGGACAGTAGTGAAAAACTGTTTTTT. Amino acids: CASSPNRDSSEKLFF.

The J gene is TRBJ1-1, the V gene TRBV19, with D unclear. This CDR3 is 15 amino acids long. The germline V gene encodes CDR1 LNHDA and CDR2 SQIVND (reference sequence). V was cut by 7 bases and J by 0 bases, with 15 bases left in between. In nucleotides, the CDR3 is TGTGCCAGTACCCCCAGTCGTTCTGTGAACACTGAAGCTTTCTTT. Its protein is CASTPSRSVNTEAFF.

This chain links TRBV19 with TRBJ2-2; the D gene is possibly TRBD2 (5 bases). The CDR3 sequence is 13 residues long. With 8 bases removed from V and 6 bases from J, the gap between germline ends came to 13 bases. In germline, CDR1 is LNHDA, CDR2 SQIVND (reference sequence). CDR3 protein: CASRGRGSGELFF. DNA of the CDR3: TGTGCCAGTCGTGGTCGCGGGTCCGGGGAGCTGTTTTTT.

This chain uses TRBV7-3 with TRBJ2-1, with 10 nucleotides matching TRBD2. From germline, CDR1 is SGHTA and CDR2 FQGTGA. This CDR3 is built from 16 residues. With 2 bases clipped from V and 6 bases from J, the junction kept 7 bases outside the gene matches. Here the CDR3 DNA reads TGTGCCAGCAGCTTACAGCCTAGCGGGGGCCCCAATGAGCAGTTCTTC. It yields the protein CASSLQPSGGPNEQFF. Full variable domain (rest looked up from reference TRBV7-3 and TRBJ2-1): GAGVSQTPSNKVTEKGKYVELRCDPISGHTALYWYRQSLGQGPEFLIYFQGTGAADDSGLPNDRFFAVRPEGSVSTLKIQRTERGDSAVYLCASSLQPSGGPNEQFFGPGTRLTVL.

This chain connects TRBV3-1 (or the pseudogene TRBV3-2) to TRBJ2-3; TRBD2 matches at 8 bases. CDR1 LGHDT and CDR2 YNNKEL come from the germline V gene (reference sequence). Losses at the gene ends were 1 base for V and 5 bases for J; bases not matched to a gene: 5. This CDR3 spans 15 amino acids. CDR3 coding DNA: TGTGCCAGCAGCCAAGGTCCGGGGGGGCTAGATACGCAGTATTTT. Translating gives CASSQGPGGLDTQYF.